These 8 T cell receptor beta chains were sequenced from one sample in a study of shared clonotypes between healthy human individuals. Produced via immunoSEQ multiplex PCR; TCRdb's table is partial and in-frame only. The table includes about 2,200,000 clones, about 92% detected once. It was CD45RO-negative cells, positively selected for CCR7, that made up naive CD8 cells, with terminally differentiated effector memory CD45RA+ cells excluded. The sample consisted of naive CD8+ T cells from PBMCs. The receptors stem from a man between 18 and 35 years old in good health. Some clones in this sample may be carry-over from other donors' samples.

The rearrangement joins TRBV5-8 to TRBJ2-7; possibly TRBD1 for D (6 bases). The germline gives CDR1 SGHTS, CDR2 YDEGEE. Trimming left V 4 bases short and J 3 bases short, with 14 bases between. CDR3 length: 14 residues. The CDR3 DNA sequence: TGTGCCAGCAGCCCCGGGACATTCCTCTACGAGCAGTACTTC. Protein: CASSPGTFLYEQYF.

The CDR3 DNA reads as TGCAGCTCCTCAGGGGGGGATGGGGAGACCCAGTACTTC. Translation gives CSSSGGDGETQYF. V usage is TRBV29-1 and J usage is TRBJ2-5; tentatively, D is TRBD1 or TRBD2 (7 bases each). V gave up 8 bases and J gave up 5 bases, with 18 bases separating them. The CDR3 length is 13 residues. Germline V lookup: CDR1 SQVTM, CDR2 ANQGSEA.

This rearrangement joins TRBV5-1 to TRBJ2-5; D assignment may be TRBD1 or TRBD2 (5 bases each). Per germline, CDR1 SGHRS and CDR2 YFSETQ. The CDR3 loop spans 18 amino acids. The V and J ends lost 0 bases and 2 bases respectively, with 20 bases between them. CDR3 protein: CASSLVGGALGPQETQYF. For the CDR3, the DNA is TGCGCCAGCAGCTTGGTTGGGGGAGCGTTGGGGCCACAAGAGACCCAGTACTTC.

V and J are TRBV4-3 and TRBJ1-2, with D unclear. This CDR3 has 14 residues. Per germline, CDR1 LGHNA and CDR2 YSLEER. Between the trimmed V and J ends, which lost 0 bases and 8 bases, there was a span of 13 bases. The CDR3 DNA reads TGCGCCAGCAGCCAAGAAAATAGGGTGGACGGCTACACCTTC. Protein: CASSQENRVDGYTF.

J is TRBJ2-4 and V is TRBV28, with D perhaps matching TRBD1 or TRBD2 (5 bases each). Germline V gives CDR1 MDHEN, CDR2 SYDVKM. The CDR3 length is 11 residues. The V end lost 8 bases, the J end lost 11 bases, and 13 bases lay between the germline ends. CDR3 bases: TGTGCCAGCCTGTACGGGGCTTTTCAGTACTTC. The encoded protein is CASLYGAFQYF.

This chain joins TRBV6-1 and TRBJ1-2, with 9 bases identical to TRBD1. Per the germline V gene, CDR1 is MNHNS and CDR2 is SASEGT. The CDR3 extends over 16 amino acids. After removal of 2 bases from V and 7 bases from J, the junction contained 11 bases not matched to a gene. CDR3 amino acids: CASSERIGQGLTGYTF. DNA of the CDR3: TGTGCCAGCAGTGAAAGGATTGGACAGGGGTTAACTGGCTACACCTTC.

This clone was detected once. The chain employs TRBV5-6 and TRBJ2-1; D ambiguous. Germline V gene sequence: CDR1 SGHDT, CDR2 YYEEEE. Trimming removed 4 bases at V and 0 bases at J, with 11 bases between. CDR3 length: 15 residues. The CDR3 reads CASSPRSRSYNEQFF. The CDR3 DNA sequence: TGTGCCAGCAGCCCCCGGTCGCGCTCCTACAATGAGCAGTTCTTC.

CDR3 sequence (DNA): TGTGCCAGCAGCTTCGGGAGGAGCTACGAGCAGTACTTC. Translating it yields CASSFGRSYEQYF. V gene TRBV13 combines with J gene TRBJ2-7, with 7 bases identical to TRBD2. CDR1 is PRHDT and CDR2 is FYEKMQ in the germline V gene (reference sequence). V dropped 3 bases and J dropped 3; count of bases not matched to a gene: 2. The CDR3 is 13 amino acids. Filled out from reference TRBV13 and TRBJ2-7, the complete variable domain reads AAGVIQSPRHLIKEKRETATLKCYPIPRHDTVYWYQQGPGQDPQFLISFYEKMQSDKGSIPDRFSAQQFSDYHSELNMSSLELGDSALYFCASSFGRSYEQYFGPGTRLTVT.